This TCR beta chain was captured in a study of shared T cell receptors in the human thymus (dated by TCRdb to the early 2020s). Background for the entire study: The study examined how the human thymus generates shared, self-reactive T-cell receptor alpha chains.

From the cysteine up to the phenylalanine, the CDR3 has a length of 17 residues. Solely the CDR3 DNA is kept, with 51 bases framed from the first base. Trimming leaves V shorter by 5 bases and J shorter by 5 bases, with the junction holding 12 bases beyond the gene matches. According to the germline V gene, CDR1 reads SGHTA and CDR2 reads FQGNSA. The sample holds a few counts of this clone. The antigen it binds to is not known. No per-base quality is available; no much larger clone lies one base away. Receptor libraries were prepared by the immunoSEQ multiplex PCR assay. Imported from immuneACCESS, the table was reduced by TCRdb to in-frame sequences with V and J called. These copies leave out some clones; in studies compared against another copy, an unresolved V gene accounts for under half, and the cause of the remainder is not known. The sample table holds 500,000 to 750,000 clones, of which roughly 88% were seen once. About 0.01% of the sample comes from the top ten.

The same data also went into a second study, on human thymus T cells. The second source states: Immunologically healthy infants undergoing open corrective cardiac surgery for congenital heart defects in Finland were used as donors. Thymus tissue was obtained as surgical resects removed during corrective cardiac surgery. Biased V and J gene segment usage appeared to be present in both thymic and peripheral blood repertoires. The related research found that thymic TCR repertoires overlapped highly between unrelated individuals. The study described the TCR alpha and beta repertoires in roughly 8 infant thymus samples and a few matching peripheral blood samples. The infant donors were roughly 7 to 244 days old, and the cohort included several males and two females. Thymocytes were released mechanically from tissue and stored at -70 °C as pellets of roughly 9.5-31 million cells. A QIAsymphony instrument was used to extract genomic DNA from the frozen cell pellets. TCRB and TCRAD loci were amplified from a standardized quantity of quality-controlled genomic DNA using the immunoSEQ multiplex PCR assay. The amplicons spanned the V(D)J region and were long enough to cover the CDR3 and allow V and J genes to be identified. The amplicons were sequenced on an Illumina platform via the commercial immunoSEQ service. Primer bias and sequencing errors were corrected as previously described, and TCRAD and TCRB definitions were based on the IMGT database. The repertoires were analysed using immunoSEQ Analyzer 3.0 and VDJTools for basic statistics, V/J segment usage, diversity estimates, rarefaction and pairwise overlap. Diversity was estimated using the Chao1, ChaoE, Efron-Thisted, Shannon and inverse Simpson indices, and was also estimated on datasets down-sampled to the size of the smallest sample. Repertoire overlap used strict matching of CDR3 nucleotide sequence, V gene and J gene, with Jaccard-based multidimensional scaling clustering. Thymus samples yielded on average around 810,000 unique TCRB clonotypes, compared with roughly 92,000 from blood samples.

The sequence is built from TRBV7-2 and TRBJ1-3, and 10 junction bases match TRBD1. The TCR originated in a boy younger than two with a congenital heart defect. Donor details come from another sample of the same person, matched by shared clones. Sequencing was performed on thymocytes. The base sequence is TGTGCCAGCAGCCCCAGGGACAGGGGATGGTTGCGAAACACCATATATTTT. Its protein is CASSPRDRGWLRNTIYF.